A selection of T cell receptor beta chains follows, all from one sample in a study of blood T cells in healthy people across ages. MiXCR, applied by TCRdb to the 5' RACE reads, yields one record per CDR3 protein. The table records some 560,000 distinct CDR3 sequences, roughly a quarter of them present only once. In addition, the sample was reused for a study of T cells of mothers and their children.

The sample comprised blood. Receptor source: a boy between 2 and 10 years old in good health. Both conserved end residues are part of each CDR3. Each record gives: D gene, V gene, J gene, clone size, CDR3 DNA, CDR3 protein. The D gene is left open where the match is weak. Size is stated for part of the rows, as once, few or many counts, or as a class when the clone is expanded.

>TRBD1|TRBV7-9|TRBJ1-2|few
TGTGCCAGCAGCTTATGGGACAGGAAGAACTATGGCTACACCTTC
CASSLWDRKNYGYTF
>-|TRBV12-5|TRBJ2-2|few
TGTGCTAGTGGTTCCTGGGCCTTACCCAACACCGGGGAGCTGTTTTTT
CASGSWALPNTGELFF
>-|TRBV12-5|TRBJ2-7|-
TGTGCTAGTGGTCGGGGCTCGGTGGAGCAGTACTTC
CASGRGSVEQYF
>-|TRBV9|TRBJ2-2|few
TGTGCCAGCACTAGGACCGGGGAGCTGTTTTTT
CASTRTGELFF
>-|TRBV19|TRBJ1-3|few
TGTGCCAGTAGTTCGGCAGCCTCTGGAAACACCATATATTTT
CASSSAASGNTIYF
>-|TRBV12-3/TRBV12-4|TRBJ2-3|few
TGTGCCAGCAGTTTATCCCGCTCAGGGGGCGGGAGGGCCGCAGATACGCAGTATTTT
CASSLSRSGGGRAADTQYF
>TRBD2|TRBV5-1|TRBJ2-2|-
TGCGCCAGCAGACCCCTAGCGGGGGGATTGAACACCGGGGAGCCGTTTTTT
CASRPLAGGLNTGEPFF
>-|TRBV7-9|TRBJ2-5|few
TGTGCCAGCAGCTCGCTAGCGCGGGAGACCCAGTACTTC
CASSSLARETQYF
>TRBD1|TRBV12-3/TRBV12-4|TRBJ2-5|few
TGTGCCAGCAGTTTTCTTCAGGGGGTTCGAGAGACCCAGTACTTC
CASSFLQGVRETQYF
>TRBD2|TRBV29-1|TRBJ2-7|few
TGCAGCGTTGGCCGGGGGGGACCCTCCTACGAGCAGTACTTC
CSVGRGGPSYEQYF
>TRBD1|TRBV7-2|TRBJ2-7|-
TGTGCCAGCAGACTGGGGGGGACAGGGGGCTACGAGCAGTACTTC
CASRLGGTGGYEQYF
>-|TRBV14|TRBJ2-7|few
TGTGCCAGCAGCCAGTCCCCACGGGAGCAGTACTTC
CASSQSPREQYF
>TRBD2|TRBV9|TRBJ2-1|-
TGTGCCAGCAGCGTGGGAGGGGCGCCTGAACGGGGTGAGCAGTTCTTC
CASSVGGAPERGEQFF
>-|TRBV7-9|TRBJ2-2|-
TGTGCCAGCAGCTCAGAGACAGGGAACACCGGGGAGCTGTTTTTT
CASSSETGNTGELFF
>TRBD2|TRBV4-3|TRBJ2-5|few
TGCGCCAGCAGCCCCCGTAGCGGGAGCAGAGAGACCCAGTACTTC
CASSPRSGSRETQYF
>-|TRBV12-5|TRBJ2-2|-
TGTGCTAGTGGTTCTACAGAAAACACCGGGGAGCTGTTTTTT
CASGSTENTGELFF
>TRBD2|TRBV9|TRBJ2-5|-
TGTGCCAGCAGCGCGCAAGGACTAGCGGGAGAGACCCAGTACTTC
CASSAQGLAGETQYF
>TRBD2|TRBV20-1|TRBJ2-7|once
TGCAGTGCGTCCCAGACTAGCGGGAAGGGAGAGCAGTACTTC
CSASQTSGKGEQYF
>-|TRBV12-3/TRBV12-4|TRBJ1-5|many
TGTGCCAGCCAAACCCGGAGCAGGAGGCCCAATCAGCCCCAGCATTTT
CASQTRSRRPNQPQHF
>TRBD1|TRBV7-9|TRBJ2-3|-
TGTGCCAGCAGCTCGGGGACAGGGGCAACAGATACGCAGTATTTT
CASSSGTGATDTQYF
>-|TRBV29-1|TRBJ2-2|few
TGCAGCGTTGGGGGGCGCGGGGAGCTGTTTTTT
CSVGGRGELFF
>-|TRBV5-1|TRBJ2-5|-
TGCGCCAGCAGCTTGGGGCACAGGGAACGGGAGACCCAGTACTTC
CASSLGHRERETQYF
>-|TRBV29-1|TRBJ2-1|few
TGCAGCGCACTCCCGGGAGCTCGCTACAATGAGCAGTTCTTC
CSALPGARYNEQFF
>TRBD2|TRBV11-2|TRBJ2-3|-
TGTGCCAGCAGCTTAAGGGGTTTCGGGGTAGCGGGAGGGCCAGGCACAGATACGCAGTATTTT
CASSLRGFGVAGGPGTDTQYF
>TRBD2|TRBV5-1|TRBJ2-7|-
TGCGCCAGCAGCCCGGTCGGCCTAGCGGGAGGATCTACCTACGAGCAGTACTTC
CASSPVGLAGGSTYEQYF
>-|TRBV20-1|TRBJ2-7|-
TGCAGTGCTAGGTACCGACCCTACGAGCAGTACTTC
CSARYRPYEQYF
>-|TRBV10-3|TRBJ2-5|-
TGTGCCATCAGTGAGGGTTCGGACCAAGAGACCCAGTACTTC
CAISEGSDQETQYF
>-|TRBV30|TRBJ2-7|few
TGTGCCTGGACAACGGATAAAAGCCTCGAGCAGTACTTC
CAWTTDKSLEQYF
>TRBD2|TRBV10-3|TRBJ2-5|-
TGTGCCATCAGTTCACTAGCGGGAGAGACCCAGTACTTC
CAISSLAGETQYF
>-|TRBV7-9|TRBJ1-4|-
TGTGCCAGCAGCCCCCCAGGGAAGACGAATGAAAAACTGTTTTTT
CASSPPGKTNEKLFF
>-|TRBV18|TRBJ2-7|few
TGTGCCAGCTCACCAACAGGGTTGTCCTACGAGCAGTACTTC
CASSPTGLSYEQYF
>TRBD2|TRBV12-3/TRBV12-4|TRBJ2-7|many
TGTGCCAGCAGTTTAGCTTTCGGACTAGCTGGCTACGAGCAGTACTTC
CASSLAFGLAGYEQYF